This T cell receptor (beta chain) stems from a study of OX40 agonist ivuxolimab in advanced cancers. At the level of the whole study: Ivuxolimab was an agonistic, fully human IgG2 monoclonal antibody directed against OX40 (CD134), a costimulatory receptor. Intravenous ivuxolimab was administered to patients every 2 weeks at six dose levels: 0.01, 0.1, 0.3, 1.5, 3 and 10 mg/kg. Of the approximately 50 dose-escalation patients, hepatocellular carcinoma was present in about 20, melanoma in some 15, renal cell carcinoma in 9 and head and neck cancer in 9. The monotherapy dose-escalation portion (N ≈ 50 patients) of the phase I ivuxolimab trial is reported in the paper. Three dose-escalation patients achieved partial responses, one with hepatocellular carcinoma and two with cutaneous melanoma. The point of sequencing TCRbeta in the periphery was to test whether ivuxolimab changed TCR sequence diversity and drove clonal T-cell expansion. A male proportion of roughly 80% and a mean age of approximately 61 years, ranging from roughly 23 to 80, were recorded for the dose-escalation cohort. Patients were allowed to have had prior anti-PD-1, anti-PD-L1 or anti-CTLA-4 therapy, and around 40% of the dose-escalation patients had previously received checkpoint inhibitors.

Here is what the overall study found, with its caveats: In the 0.1-3.0 mg/kg groups, partial responders had among the lowest normalized peripheral clonal expansion, particularly in CD8+ T cells. Low levels of normalized T-cell clonal expansion were also seen in some nonresponding patients. On average, CD8+ T cells showed more expanded clones than CD4+ T cells after ivuxolimab. At doses of 0.1 to 3.0 mg/kg, clonal expansion of both CD4+ and CD8+ T cells in blood was seen between baseline and week 6. The antigen specificity of the peripheral T cells that underwent clonal expansion was not determined.

The trial excluded patients who had a history of autoimmune disease or who were on systemic immunosuppression. In every dose cohort, peripheral blood was drawn for TCR sequencing at baseline, cycle 4 day 1, and cycle 7 day 1. The samples were taken from a phase I, first-in-human, multicenter, open-label dose-escalation trial of ivuxolimab. The trial enrolled adults with locally advanced or metastatic head and neck squamous cell, hepatocellular, melanoma or renal cell carcinoma. Before TCR sequencing, CD4+ and CD8+ T cells were separately sorted from peripheral blood. For sequencing of the TCRbeta CDR3 region, genomic DNA was extracted from the sorted cells. The immunoSEQ Assay was used for sequencing of TCRbeta CDR3 regions. Held by TCRdb, this immuneACCESS table contains in-frame sequences only and omits some clones. Under half of the omission traces to an unresolved V gene where checked; the cause of the rest is unknown. The sample contains 45,000 or so clones, 80% of them found a single time. The biggest ten clones account for 4.2% of the sample.

Remarks on this clone: There is no known antigen for this receptor. No base-level quality is on record; no much larger clone is a single base apart.

CDR1 and CDR2 are drawn from the germline V gene: SGDLS, YYNGEE. V is clipped by 3 bases and J by 8 bases, and the sequence between their germline boundaries is 8 bases long. Taken from cysteine to phenylalanine, the CDR3 has 11 residues. Only the CDR3 DNA is retained, 33 bases long and in frame from the first base. The specimen was CD4+ or CD8+ T cells sorted from blood, collected in a trial of the OX40 agonist ivuxolimab. The V and J genes are TRBV9 and TRBJ1-1, with the D gene not confidently named. The receptor was derived from an adult with an advanced solid tumor such as melanoma, head and neck, liver or kidney cancer. The CDR3 region has the sequence CASSGGAEAFF. The bases read TGTGCCAGCAGCGGTGGAGCCGAAGCTTTCTTT.